These 17 T cell receptor beta chains originate from one sample sequenced in a study of blood T cell repertoires in COVID-19. The table came from immunoSEQ multiplex PCR; TCRdb's copy has only in-frame clones and leaves some out. The table has 200,000 or so clones, less than 85% seen once. The sequencing sample was made of PBMCs or T cells enriched from blood (not recorded which). These receptors all come from a man between 60 and 75 years old who had recovered from COVID-19.

CDR3 DNA sequence: TGTGCCAGTAGTATAGGACAGTACGACGAGCAGTACTTC. Its protein product is CASSIGQYDEQYF. The chain joins TRBV19 to TRBJ2-7, with D perhaps TRBD1 (5 bases). V dropped 1 base and J dropped 5 bases, with 9 bases sitting between them. CDR1 is LNHDA, CDR2 SQIVND, per germline (reference sequence). CDR3 length: 13 residues.

The rearrangement joins TRBV30 to TRBJ1-5; D ambiguous. The length of the CDR3 is 13 residues. Trimming took 1 base from V and 5 from J, leaving 9 bases between them. The germline CDR1 and CDR2 sequences are GTSNPN and SVGIG (reference sequence). DNA for the CDR3: TGTGCCTGGAGTGCGGGTATTGATCAGCCCCAGCATTTT. As protein: CAWSAGIDQPQHF.

The chain is built from TRBV7-9 and TRBJ2-1, with 12 bases fitting TRBD2. After removal of 3 bases from V and 0 bases from J, the junction contained 9 bases not matched to a gene. The germline V gene has CDR1 SEHNR and CDR2 FQNEAQ (reference sequence). The CDR3 has 19 amino acids. CDR3 DNA: TGTGCCAGCAGCTTTTTAACTAGCGGGGGGTGGAGCTCCTACAATGAGCAGTTCTTC. It yields the protein CASSFLTSGGWSSYNEQFF.

The rearrangement joins TRBV7-8 to TRBJ1-1; 11 nucleotides match TRBD1. The CDR3 consists of 17 residues. J gave up 0 bases and V 2 bases, and 5 bases lay outside the gene matches. From germline, CDR1 is SGHVS and CDR2 FQNEAQ. The CDR3 sequence is CASSLSGTGGLNTEAFF. The CDR3 DNA follows: TGTGCCAGCAGCTTATCGGGGACAGGGGGTTTGAACACTGAAGCTTTCTTT.

The V call is TRBV2, the J call TRBJ2-5; TRBD2 agrees at 11 bases. Germline V gene data show CDR1 as SNHLY and CDR2 as FYNNEI. The CDR3 runs to 17 residues. V shed 3 bases, J shed 0 bases, and the junction held 6 bases outside the gene matches. The CDR3 DNA is TGTGCCAGCAGTGATAGCGGGGGGGGCCCGTACCAAGAGACCCAGTACTTC. It yields the protein CASSDSGGGPYQETQYF. The whole variable domain, filled in from reference TRBV2 and TRBJ2-5, reads EPEVTQTPSHQVTQMGQEVILRCVPISNHLYFYWYRQILGQKVEFLVSFYNNEISEKSEIFDDQFSVERPDGSNFTLKIRSTKLEDSAMYFCASSDSGGGPYQETQYFGPGTRLLVL.

The rearrangement uses TRBV9 and TRBJ2-3; D gene uncertain. The CDR3 runs 13 residues. Trimming left V 1 base short and J 1 base short, with 4 bases between. Germline V gene lookup returns CDR1 SGDLS and CDR2 YYNGEE. The CDR3 sequence is CASSVYGTDTQYF. CDR3 nucleotides: TGTGCCAGCAGCGTATATGGCACAGATACGCAGTATTTT.

The chain has TRBV19 and TRBJ1-2; 11 bases map to TRBD1. CDR3 length: 17 amino acids. Germline values: CDR1 LNHDA, CDR2 SQIVND (reference sequence). Trimming at V came to 5 bases and at J to 1 base, leaving 9 bases not matched to a gene. The CDR3 nucleotides are TGTGCCAGTAGTGTGGACAGGGGGCCCTTCGGTAACTATGGCTACACCTTC. This encodes CASSVDRGPFGNYGYTF.

The chain has TRBV5-1 and TRBJ2-7; 9 bases are a match to TRBD1. Germline lookup yields CDR1 SGHRS and CDR2 YFSETQ. The ends lost 2 bases at V and 5 bases at J; junction bases unmatched: 8. This CDR3 comprises 15 residues. CDR3 nucleotide sequence: TGCGCCAGCAGCTTCACCGGGACAGGGTACAACGAGCAGTACTTC. Amino acids: CASSFTGTGYNEQYF.

The chain carries TRBV3-1 (or the pseudogene TRBV3-2) and TRBJ2-2; 8 positions agree with TRBD1. The CDR3 runs to 16 residues. J gave up 7 bases and V 5 bases, and 12 bases lay outside the gene matches. Germline V gene sequence: CDR1 LGHDT, CDR2 YNNKEL (reference sequence). The CDR3 sequence: CASSFQGAPGGGELFF. CDR3 sequence (DNA): TGTGCCAGCAGCTTCCAGGGGGCCCCAGGGGGCGGGGAGCTGTTTTTT.

The rearrangement links TRBV3-1 (or the pseudogene TRBV3-2) to TRBJ1-5; 10 bases line up with TRBD1. V shed 3 bases and J 5 bases; nucleotides not matched to a gene: 4. CDR3 length: 15 amino acids. CDR1 is LGHDT, CDR2 YNNKEL, per germline (reference sequence). The DNA of the CDR3 is TGTGCCAGCAGCCATTCGACAGGGGGCGATCAGCCCCAGCATTTT. This sequence encodes CASSHSTGGDQPQHF.

This chain uses TRBV20-1 with TRBJ2-7, with 10 bases aligning to TRBD1. Trimming removed 3 bases from V and 4 bases from J; junction bases left unmatched: 6. CDR1 and CDR2 from the germline V gene are DFQATT and SNEGSKA (reference sequence). This CDR3 has 14 amino acids. The CDR3 protein is CSASRTGGMYEQYF. CDR3 DNA sequence: TGCAGTGCTAGTAGGACAGGGGGAATGTACGAGCAGTACTTC.

The chain employs TRBV3-1 (or the pseudogene TRBV3-2) and TRBJ1-2; a weak D match, TRBD1 (5 bases). CDR1 and CDR2 (germline): LGHDT, YNNKEL (reference sequence). Trimming removed 2 bases at V and 4 bases at J, with 8 bases between. CDR3 length: 13 residues. The CDR3 coding sequence is TGTGCCAGCAGCCAAAGGGGTAGCTATGGCTACACCTTC. The encoded protein is CASSQRGSYGYTF.

The chain joins TRBV7-2 to TRBJ1-2; D not certain. The CDR3 extends over 15 amino acids. Germline V gene data show CDR1 as SGHTA and CDR2 as FQGNSA. V was cut by 1 base and J by 5 bases, with 14 bases left in between. CDR3 DNA sequence: TGTGCCAGCAGCTTAGAAATGGGAGCGCAATATGGCTACACCTTC. Translating it yields CASSLEMGAQYGYTF.

The chain uses TRBV7-2 and TRBJ1-5; D gene unclear. The CDR3 runs 13 residues. V was clipped by 0 bases and J by 4 bases, with 4 bases between them. The germline CDR1 and CDR2 sequences are SGHTA and FQGNSA. The CDR3 nucleotides read TGTGCCAGCAGCTTAGCGAGAAATCAGCCCCAGCATTTT. Translation: CASSLARNQPQHF.

This chain links TRBV7-9 with TRBJ1-3, with D tentatively TRBD1 (6 bases). In germline, CDR1 is SEHNR, CDR2 FQNEAQ (reference sequence). V lost 4 bases to trimming and J lost 0 bases, with 10 bases between them. This CDR3 contains 15 residues. The CDR3 sequence is CASSSWTVSGNTIYF. The CDR3 DNA is TGTGCCAGCAGCTCATGGACAGTCTCTGGAAACACCATATATTTT.

The J gene is TRBJ2-2, the V gene TRBV2, with TRBD1 identical over 7 bases. CDR1 is SNHLY, CDR2 FYNNEI, per germline. The CDR3 has 15 residues. Trimming removed 3 bases from V and 1 base from J; junction bases left unmatched: 2. The CDR3 DNA sequence: TGTGCCAGCAGTGATACAGGGGTGAACACCGGGGAGCTGTTTTTT. Encoded protein: CASSDTGVNTGELFF.

The chain carries TRBV11-2 and TRBJ2-1, with 7 bases lining up with TRBD2. Germline values: CDR1 SGHAT, CDR2 FQNNGV. V dropped 3 bases and J dropped 4; count of bases not matched to a gene: 12. The CDR3 extends over 17 amino acids. CDR3 residues: CASSLGVWAGEYNEQFF. Written as DNA, the CDR3 is TGTGCCAGCAGCTTGGGGGTGTGGGCGGGGGAGTACAATGAGCAGTTCTTC.